These 21 T cell receptor beta chains share one sample of origin, sequenced in a study of shared T cell receptors in the human thymus. Repertoires were generated with immunoSEQ multiplex PCR, while TCRdb's copy carries only in-frame clones and drops some. This sample has just under 550,000 clones, with around 78% found just once. The sample was also reused in another study, on human thymus T cells.

Sequences were obtained from thymocytes. The receptor set was obtained from a boy under three years old with a congenital heart defect.

The rearrangement links TRBV6-4 to TRBJ2-1, with unresolved D. Per germline, CDR1 MRHNA and CDR2 SNTAGT. V lost 6 bases and J lost 6, with 12 bases in between. The CDR3 is made up of 13 amino acids. The CDR3 region has the DNA TGTGCCAGCAGCCTTCCTTGGCCCAATGAGCAGTTCTTC. Its protein is CASSLPWPNEQFF.

This clone was recorded a few times. This chain uses TRBV10-2 with TRBJ2-1, with 9 bases fitting TRBD2. From germline, CDR1 is WSHSY and CDR2 SAAADI. The CDR3 consists of 14 residues. V was clipped by 3 bases and J by 8 bases; unmatched bases: 5. CDR3 nucleotide sequence: TGCGCCAGCAGTGATGGGACTAGCATCGATGAGCAGTTCTTC. Translating it yields CASSDGTSIDEQFF.

This clone turned up a few times. This sequence joins TRBV9 and TRBJ1-2; TRBD1 matches 7 bases. Germline CDR1 reads SGDLS; CDR2 reads YYNGEE. The CDR3 runs to 14 residues. V was clipped by 4 bases and J by 0 bases; unmatched bases: 3. The CDR3 sequence is CASSRQGANYGYTF. As DNA, the CDR3 is TGTGCCAGCAGCCGACAGGGAGCTAACTATGGCTACACCTTC.

V and J are TRBV21-1 and TRBJ1-2; the D call in the table, TRBD1, was not verified against the DNA. TRBV21-1 counts as a pseudogene. The CDR3 is 14 amino acids. CDR3 coding DNA: TGTGCCAGCAGCAAACGAGAACAGAACTATGGCTACACCTTC. This translates into CASSKREQNYGYTF.

This CDR3 reads CASSTGGGNTEAFF. The CDR3 DNA reads as TGTGCCAGTAGCACTGGGGGGGGGAACACTGAAGCTTTCTTT. The rearrangement links TRBV19 to TRBJ1-1; a possible D gene is TRBD1 (5 bases). V dropped 6 bases and J dropped 1 base, with 12 bases sitting between them. Germline CDR1 is LNHDA and CDR2 is SQIVND (reference sequence). The CDR3 extends over 14 amino acids.

This clone was counted only a few times. This sequence joins TRBV4-3 and TRBJ2-1; D uncertain. The CDR3 has 16 amino acids. Trimming pared 1 base from V and 7 bases from J, leaving 17 bases between. Germline CDR1 is LGHNA and CDR2 is YSLEER. The CDR3 loop reads CASSQVGLPSENEQFF. The DNA of the CDR3 is TGCGCCAGCAGCCAAGTAGGTCTCCCCTCGGAGAATGAGCAGTTCTTC.

The chain uses TRBV7-9 and TRBJ2-7; 13 nucleotides agree with TRBD2. Germline trimming cut 5 bases from V and 4 bases from J; bases unmatched to any gene: 2. The length of the CDR3 is 14 residues. In germline, CDR1 is SEHNR, CDR2 FQNEAQ (reference sequence). The CDR3 is CASSPTSGRYEQYF. In DNA form, the CDR3 reads TGTGCCAGCAGCCCGACTAGCGGGAGGTACGAGCAGTACTTC.

The chain uses TRBV19 and TRBJ2-2, with 9 bases that match TRBD1. The germline CDR1 and CDR2 sequences are LNHDA and SQIVND (reference sequence). There are 14 residues in the CDR3. V shed 7 bases, J shed 5 bases, and the junction held 5 bases outside the gene matches. CDR3 loop: CASKTGGETGELFF. In nucleotides, the CDR3 is TGTGCCAGTAAAACAGGGGGCGAAACCGGGGAGCTGTTTTTT.

The chain combines TRBV28 with TRBJ1-5; a weak D match, TRBD1 (6 bases). V gave up 10 bases and J gave up 2 bases, with 9 bases separating them. The length of the CDR3 is 12 residues. Looked up from germline, CDR1 is MDHEN and CDR2 is SYDVKM. The DNA for the CDR3 is TGTGCCACCCGGACAGGCAATCAGCCCCAGCATTTT. As protein: CATRTGNQPQHF.

A single count supports this clone. The rearrangement uses TRBV27 and TRBJ2-7; weak D call: TRBD1 (7 bases). The germline CDR1 and CDR2 sequences are MNHEY and SMNVEV (reference sequence). This CDR3 has 15 amino acids. Trimming took 5 bases from V and 5 from J, leaving 19 bases between them. The CDR3 is CASSLTGASVNEQYF. The CDR3 DNA follows: TGTGCCAGCAGTCTAACAGGGGCTAGCGTTAACGAGCAGTACTTC.

This clone was seen a few times. This sequence joins TRBV6-5 and TRBJ2-5, with 7 bases identical to TRBD2. CDR3 size: 16 residues. Germline CDR1 and CDR2: MNHEY and SVGAGI. The V gene end was trimmed by 4 bases and the J gene end by 11 bases; junction bases not matched to a gene: 19. This CDR3 reads CASSSIPRRGLRKQYF. The CDR3 DNA sequence: TGTGCCAGCAGTTCCATCCCGAGGAGGGGACTACGCAAGCAGTACTTC.

This chain connects TRBV6-5 to TRBJ1-2; TRBD1 is a possible D gene (6 bases). The CDR3 covers 14 residues. Trimming pared 7 bases from V and 4 bases from J, leaving 16 bases between. Germline V gives CDR1 MNHEY, CDR2 SVGAGI. For the CDR3, the DNA is TGTGCCAGCACGGGACGAAGGGGGGGCTATGGCTACACCTTC. Translated, it gives CASTGRRGGYGYTF.

V and J are TRBV6-1 and TRBJ2-2; 13 bases are shared with TRBD2. The CDR3 is made up of 21 amino acids. Germline lookup yields CDR1 MNHNS and CDR2 SASEGT. Germline trimming cut 0 bases from V and 3 bases from J; bases unmatched to any gene: 13. The CDR3 DNA follows: TGTGCCAGCAGTGAAGCGTGGACTAGCGGGAGTATGAGCGAGGACACCGGGGAGCTGTTTTTT. Its protein product is CASSEAWTSGSMSEDTGELFF.

CDR3 region: CASSQESGKGYEQYF. The CDR3 DNA is TGTGCCAGCAGCCAAGAGTCGGGAAAAGGCTACGAGCAGTACTTC. The rearrangement uses TRBV4-2 and TRBJ2-7; tentatively, D is TRBD2 (5 bases). V lost 0 bases and J 3 bases, leaving 12 bases between the germline ends. Germline V gene sequence: CDR1 LGHNA, CDR2 YNFKEQ. The CDR3 totals 15 residues.

The chain is built from TRBV18 and TRBJ1-5; D gene unclear. The CDR3 has 14 amino acids. Trimming removed 1 base from V and 6 bases from J, with 10 bases in between. Germline CDR1 KGHSH, CDR2 LQKENI. DNA of the CDR3: TGTGCCAGCTCACCACTGCGGAGGAGTCAGCCCCAGCATTTT. This encodes CASSPLRRSQPQHF.

The rearrangement links TRBV11-2 to TRBJ1-1, with TRBD1 identical over 8 bases. The trim removed 5 bases at V and 11 bases at J, leaving 7 bases unmatched. This CDR3 contains 12 residues. The germline CDR1 and CDR2 sequences are SGHAT and FQNNGV. The CDR3 DNA follows: TGTGCCAGCAGCCCCATGGACAGGGCGGCTTTCTTT. This translates into CASSPMDRAAFF.

The J gene is TRBJ2-7, the V gene TRBV5-5, with D perhaps TRBD1 (6 bases). Germline V gene sequence: CDR1 SGHKS, CDR2 YYEKEE (reference sequence). The CDR3 has 17 amino acids. The V end lost 0 bases, the J end lost 4 bases, and 20 bases lay between the germline ends. CDR3 protein: CASSLAVPGVKTYEQYF. The CDR3 DNA follows: TGTGCCAGCAGCTTGGCTGTTCCAGGGGTAAAAACTTACGAGCAGTACTTC.

The chain employs TRBV6-1 and TRBJ1-5, with 9 bases that match TRBD1. V gave up 6 bases and J gave up 1 base; unmatched junction bases: 4. CDR1 is MNHNS and CDR2 is SASEGT in the germline V gene. The CDR3 loop spans 15 amino acids. The CDR3 DNA sequence: TGTGCCAGCAGCCCAGGACAGGGGAGCAATCAGCCCCAGCATTTT. It translates to CASSPGQGSNQPQHF.

Notes on this clone: This sample includes further DNA sequences coding for the same CDR3. The chain has TRBV9 and TRBJ2-3, with D perhaps matching TRBD2 (6 bases). CDR3 size: 15 residues. The germline CDR1 and CDR2 sequences are SGDLS and YYNGEE. The V gene lost 0 bases and the J gene lost 0 bases, with 8 bases spanning the gap. CDR3 sequence reads: CASSVASGSTDTQYF. CDR3 bases: TGTGCCAGCAGCGTAGCGAGCGGGAGCACAGATACGCAGTATTTT.

This clone was seen only a few times. The chain employs TRBV27 and TRBJ2-3; D gene unclear. V gave up 7 bases and J gave up 5 bases, with 16 bases separating them. The CDR3 has 14 residues. The germline V gene encodes CDR1 MNHEY and CDR2 SMNVEV (reference sequence). The CDR3 nucleotides are TGTGCCAGCAACCCACCCATGAGAAGAGATACGCAGTATTTT. It yields the protein CASNPPMRRDTQYF.

This rearrangement joins TRBV6-1 to TRBJ2-4, with 7 bases aligning to TRBD1. The CDR3 spans 19 residues. Trimming removed 2 bases from V and 0 bases from J; junction bases left unmatched: 13. Per the germline V gene, CDR1 is MNHNS and CDR2 is SASEGT. The CDR3 protein is CASSEWTGSRPLAKNIQYF. DNA for the CDR3: TGTGCCAGCAGTGAATGGACAGGCTCCAGACCTCTAGCCAAAAACATTCAGTACTTC.